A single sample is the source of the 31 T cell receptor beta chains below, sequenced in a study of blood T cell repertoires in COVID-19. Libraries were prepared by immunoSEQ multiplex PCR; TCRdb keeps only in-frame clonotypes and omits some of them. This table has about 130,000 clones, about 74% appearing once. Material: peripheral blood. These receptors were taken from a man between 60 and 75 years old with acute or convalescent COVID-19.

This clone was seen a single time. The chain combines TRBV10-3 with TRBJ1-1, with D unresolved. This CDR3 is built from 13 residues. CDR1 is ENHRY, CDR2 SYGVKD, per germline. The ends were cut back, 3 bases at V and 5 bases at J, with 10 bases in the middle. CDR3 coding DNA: TGTGCCATCAGTGATCGGCCGGGGACTGAAGCTTTCTTT. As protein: CAISDRPGTEAFF.

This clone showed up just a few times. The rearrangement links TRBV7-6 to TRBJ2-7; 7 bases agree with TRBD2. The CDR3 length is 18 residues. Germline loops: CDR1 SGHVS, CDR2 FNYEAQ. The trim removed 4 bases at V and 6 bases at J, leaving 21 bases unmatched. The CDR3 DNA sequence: TGTGCCAGCAGCTCTGAAGAGGAACTAGCGAACCCTATGGGCGAGCAGTACTTC. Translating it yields CASSSEEELANPMGEQYF.

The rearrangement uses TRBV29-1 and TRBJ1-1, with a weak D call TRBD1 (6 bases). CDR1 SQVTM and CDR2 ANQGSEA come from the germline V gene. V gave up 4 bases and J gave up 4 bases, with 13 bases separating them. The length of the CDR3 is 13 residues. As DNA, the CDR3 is TGCAGCGTTGCTGGGGGGGCGAGCACTGAAGCTTTCTTT. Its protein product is CSVAGGASTEAFF. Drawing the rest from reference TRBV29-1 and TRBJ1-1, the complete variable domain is SAVISQKPSRDICQRGTSLTIQCQVDSQVTMMFWYRQQPGQSLTLIATANQGSEATYESGFVIDKFPISRPNLTFSTLTVSNMSPEDSSIYLCSVAGGASTEAFFGQGTRLTVV.

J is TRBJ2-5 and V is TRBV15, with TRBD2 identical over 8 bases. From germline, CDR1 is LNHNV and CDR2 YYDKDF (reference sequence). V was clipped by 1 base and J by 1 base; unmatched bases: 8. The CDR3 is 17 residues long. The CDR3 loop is CATSRAFVAGTQETQYF. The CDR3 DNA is TGTGCCACCAGCAGAGCTTTTGTAGCGGGGACCCAAGAGACCCAGTACTTC.

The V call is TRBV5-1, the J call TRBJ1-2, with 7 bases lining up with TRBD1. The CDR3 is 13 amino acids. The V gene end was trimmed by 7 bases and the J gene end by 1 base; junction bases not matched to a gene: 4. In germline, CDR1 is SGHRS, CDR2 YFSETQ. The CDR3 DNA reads TGCGCCAGCGGGACAGAACTTAACTATGGCTACACCTTC. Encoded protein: CASGTELNYGYTF.

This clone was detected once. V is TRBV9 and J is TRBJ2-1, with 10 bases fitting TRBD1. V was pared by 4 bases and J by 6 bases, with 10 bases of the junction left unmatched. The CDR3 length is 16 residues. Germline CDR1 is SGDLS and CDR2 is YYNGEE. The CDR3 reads CASSSGRDRGGNEQFF. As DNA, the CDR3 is TGTGCCAGCAGCTCAGGCCGGGACAGGGGAGGCAATGAGCAGTTCTTC.

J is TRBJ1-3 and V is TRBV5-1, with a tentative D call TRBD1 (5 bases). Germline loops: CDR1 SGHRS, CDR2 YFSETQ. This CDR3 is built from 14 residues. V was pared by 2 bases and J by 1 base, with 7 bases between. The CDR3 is CASSLPGSGNTIYF. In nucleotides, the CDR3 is TGCGCCAGCAGCTTACCAGGGTCTGGAAACACCATATATTTT.

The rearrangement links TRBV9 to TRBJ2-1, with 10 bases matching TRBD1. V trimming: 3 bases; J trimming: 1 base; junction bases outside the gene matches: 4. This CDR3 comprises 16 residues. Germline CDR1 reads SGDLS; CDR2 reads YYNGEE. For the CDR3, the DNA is TGTGCCAGCAGCGCCAGACAGGGGGCGTCCTACAATGAGCAGTTCTTC. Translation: CASSARQGASYNEQFF.

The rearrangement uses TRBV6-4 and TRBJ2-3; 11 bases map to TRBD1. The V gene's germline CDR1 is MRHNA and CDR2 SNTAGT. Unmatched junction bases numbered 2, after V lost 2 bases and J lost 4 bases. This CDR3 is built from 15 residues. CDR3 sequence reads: CASSDRTGGADTQYF. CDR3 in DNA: TGTGCCAGCAGTGACAGGACAGGGGGCGCAGATACGCAGTATTTT.

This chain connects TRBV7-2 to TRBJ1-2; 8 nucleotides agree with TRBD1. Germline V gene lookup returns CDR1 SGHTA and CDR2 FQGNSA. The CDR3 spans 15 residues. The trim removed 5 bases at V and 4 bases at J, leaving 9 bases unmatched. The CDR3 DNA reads TGTGCCAGCAGCCCTCGGACAGGGCTGGGCTATGGCTACACCTTC. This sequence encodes CASSPRTGLGYGYTF.

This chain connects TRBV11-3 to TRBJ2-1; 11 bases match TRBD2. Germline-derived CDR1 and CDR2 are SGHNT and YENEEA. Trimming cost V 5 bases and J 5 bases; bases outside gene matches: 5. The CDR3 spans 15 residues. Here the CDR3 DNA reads TGTGCCAGCAGCCGATTGGGACTAGCGGACAATGAGCAGTTCTTC. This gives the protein CASSRLGLADNEQFF.

Here the CDR3 reads CSVARDTGNTIYF. The CDR3 DNA follows: TGCAGCGTTGCCCGGGACACTGGAAACACCATATATTTT. V is TRBV29-1 and J is TRBJ1-3, with D tentatively TRBD1 (6 bases). This CDR3 is built from 13 residues. Germline CDR1 is SQVTM and CDR2 is ANQGSEA. Trimming stripped 4 bases from V and 2 bases from J, with 9 bases between. The whole variable domain, filled in from reference TRBV29-1 and TRBJ1-3, reads SAVISQKPSRDICQRGTSLTIQCQVDSQVTMMFWYRQQPGQSLTLIATANQGSEATYESGFVIDKFPISRPNLTFSTLTVSNMSPEDSSIYLCSVARDTGNTIYFGEGSWLTVV.

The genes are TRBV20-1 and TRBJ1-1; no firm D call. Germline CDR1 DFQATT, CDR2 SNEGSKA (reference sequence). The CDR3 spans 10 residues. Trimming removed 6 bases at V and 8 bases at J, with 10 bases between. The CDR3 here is CSAQRREAFF. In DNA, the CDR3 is TGCAGTGCCCAACGTAGAGAAGCTTTCTTT.

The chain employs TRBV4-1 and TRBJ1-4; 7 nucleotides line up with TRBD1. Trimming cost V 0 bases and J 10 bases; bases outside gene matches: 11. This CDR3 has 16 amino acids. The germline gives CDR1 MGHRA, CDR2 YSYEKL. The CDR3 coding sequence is TGCGCCAGCAGCCAAGAGACCGACAGGGCTAGAAGAAAACTGTTTTTT. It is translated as CASSQETDRARRKLFF.

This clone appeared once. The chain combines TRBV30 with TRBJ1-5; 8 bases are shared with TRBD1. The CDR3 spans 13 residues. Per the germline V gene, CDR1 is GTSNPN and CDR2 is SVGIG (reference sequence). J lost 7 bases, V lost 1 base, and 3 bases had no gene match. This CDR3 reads CAWSEQGDQPQHF. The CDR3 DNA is TGTGCCTGGAGTGAACAGGGGGACCAGCCCCAGCATTTT.

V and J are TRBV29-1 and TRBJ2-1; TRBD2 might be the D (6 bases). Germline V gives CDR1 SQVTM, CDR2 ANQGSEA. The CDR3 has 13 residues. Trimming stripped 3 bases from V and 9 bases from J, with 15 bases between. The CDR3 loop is CSVDPSRRGEQFF. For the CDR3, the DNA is TGCAGCGTTGATCCTTCAAGGAGGGGTGAGCAGTTCTTC.

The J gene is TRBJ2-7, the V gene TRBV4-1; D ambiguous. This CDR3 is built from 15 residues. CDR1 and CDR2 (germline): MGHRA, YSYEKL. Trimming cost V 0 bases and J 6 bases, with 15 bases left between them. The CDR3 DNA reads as TGCGCCAGCAGCCAAGATGAACGTATTGGGCTCGAGCAGTACTTC. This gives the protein CASSQDERIGLEQYF.

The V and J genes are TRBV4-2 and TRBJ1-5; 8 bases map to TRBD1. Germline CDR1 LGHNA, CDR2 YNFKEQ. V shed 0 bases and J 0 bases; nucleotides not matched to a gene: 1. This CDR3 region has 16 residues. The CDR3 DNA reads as TGTGCCAGCAGCCAAGACGACAGGGGTAGCAATCAGCCCCAGCATTTT. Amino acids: CASSQDDRGSNQPQHF.

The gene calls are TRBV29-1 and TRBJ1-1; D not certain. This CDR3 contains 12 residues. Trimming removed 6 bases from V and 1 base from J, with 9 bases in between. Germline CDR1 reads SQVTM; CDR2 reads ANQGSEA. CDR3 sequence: CSVRQANTEAFF. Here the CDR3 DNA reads TGCAGCGTCCGGCAGGCGAACACTGAAGCTTTCTTT.

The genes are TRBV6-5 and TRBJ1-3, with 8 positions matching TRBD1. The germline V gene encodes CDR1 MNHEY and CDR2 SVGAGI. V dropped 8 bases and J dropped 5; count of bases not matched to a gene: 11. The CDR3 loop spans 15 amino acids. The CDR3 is CASRGRTGLRNTIYF. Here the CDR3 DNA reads TGTGCCAGCCGGGGAAGGACAGGGTTGAGAAACACCATATATTTT.

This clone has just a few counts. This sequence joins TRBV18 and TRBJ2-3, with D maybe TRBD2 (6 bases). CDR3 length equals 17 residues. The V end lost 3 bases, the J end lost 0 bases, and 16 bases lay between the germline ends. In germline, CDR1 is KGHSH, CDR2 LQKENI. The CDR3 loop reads CASSPIGGVKSTDTQYF. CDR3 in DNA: TGTGCCAGCTCACCTATAGGAGGGGTCAAGAGCACAGATACGCAGTATTTT.

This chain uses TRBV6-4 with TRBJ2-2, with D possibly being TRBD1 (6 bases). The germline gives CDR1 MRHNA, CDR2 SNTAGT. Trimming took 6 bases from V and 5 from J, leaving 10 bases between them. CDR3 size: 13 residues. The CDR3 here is CASSETGTGELFF. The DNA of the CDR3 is TGTGCCAGCAGCGAAACAGGGACCGGGGAGCTGTTTTTT.

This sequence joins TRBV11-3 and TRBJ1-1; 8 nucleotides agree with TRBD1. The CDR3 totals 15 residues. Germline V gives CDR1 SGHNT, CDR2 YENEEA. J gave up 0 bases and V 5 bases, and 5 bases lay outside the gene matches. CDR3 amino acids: CASSKQGGLNTEAFF. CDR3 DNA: TGTGCCAGCAGCAAACAGGGGGGCTTGAACACTGAAGCTTTCTTT.

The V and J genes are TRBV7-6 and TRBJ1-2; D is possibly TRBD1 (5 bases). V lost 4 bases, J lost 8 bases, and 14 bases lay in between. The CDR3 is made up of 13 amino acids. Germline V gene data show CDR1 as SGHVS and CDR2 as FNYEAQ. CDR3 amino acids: CASSSSWGQGYTF. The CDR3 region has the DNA TGTGCCAGCAGCTCCTCTTGGGGCCAAGGCTACACCTTC.

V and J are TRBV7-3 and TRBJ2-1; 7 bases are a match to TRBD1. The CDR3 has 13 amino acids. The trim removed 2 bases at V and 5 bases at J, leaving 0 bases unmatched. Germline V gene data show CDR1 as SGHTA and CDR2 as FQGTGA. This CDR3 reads CASSLDRDNEQFF. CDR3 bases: TGTGCCAGCAGCTTAGACAGGGACAATGAGCAGTTCTTC. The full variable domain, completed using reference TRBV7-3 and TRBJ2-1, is GAGVSQTPSNKVTEKGKYVELRCDPISGHTALYWYRQSLGQGPEFLIYFQGTGAADDSGLPNDRFFAVRPEGSVSTLKIQRTERGDSAVYLCASSLDRDNEQFFGPGTRLTVL.

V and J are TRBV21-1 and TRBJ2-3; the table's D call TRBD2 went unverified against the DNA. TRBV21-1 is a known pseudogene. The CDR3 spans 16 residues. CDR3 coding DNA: TGTGCCAGCAGCAAAATAACGTCTAGCGGGGCAGATACGCAGTATTTT. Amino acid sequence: CASSKITSSGADTQYF.

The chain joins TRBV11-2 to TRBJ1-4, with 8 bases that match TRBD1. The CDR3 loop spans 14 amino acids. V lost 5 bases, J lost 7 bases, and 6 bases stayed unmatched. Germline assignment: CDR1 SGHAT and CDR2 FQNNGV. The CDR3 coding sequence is TGTGCCAGCAGCCAACAGGGGGACGCTGAAAAACTGTTTTTT. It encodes CASSQQGDAEKLFF. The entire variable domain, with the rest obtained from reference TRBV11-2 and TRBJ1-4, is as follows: EAGVAQSPRYKIIEKRQSVAFWCNPISGHATLYWYQQILGQGPKLLIQFQNNGVVDDSQLPKDRFSAERLKGVDSTLKIQPAKLEDSAVYLCASSQQGDAEKLFFGSGTQLSVL.

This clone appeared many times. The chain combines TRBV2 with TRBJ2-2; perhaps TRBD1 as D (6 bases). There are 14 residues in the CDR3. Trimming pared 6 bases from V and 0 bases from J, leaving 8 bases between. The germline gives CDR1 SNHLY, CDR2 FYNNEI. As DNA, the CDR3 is TGTGCCAGCAGAAACAGGGCGAACACCGGGGAGCTGTTTTTT. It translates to CASRNRANTGELFF.

CDR3 nucleotides: TGTGCCAGCAGTTACTCGCGGGGCGCTGGCCAGCCCCAGCATTTT. Translated, it gives CASSYSRGAGQPQHF. V and J are TRBV6-5 and TRBJ1-5; D perhaps matches TRBD1 (5 bases). CDR3 length equals 15 residues. Germline V gives CDR1 MNHEY, CDR2 SVGAGI. The V end was cut by 0 bases, the J end by 7 bases, with 13 bases between.

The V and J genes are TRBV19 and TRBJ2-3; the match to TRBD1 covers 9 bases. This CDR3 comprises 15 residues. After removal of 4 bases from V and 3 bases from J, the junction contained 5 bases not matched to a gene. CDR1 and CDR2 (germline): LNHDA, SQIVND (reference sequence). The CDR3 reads CASSRSGTGTDTQYF. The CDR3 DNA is TGTGCCAGTAGTAGATCCGGGACAGGGACAGATACGCAGTATTTT. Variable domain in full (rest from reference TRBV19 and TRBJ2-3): DGGITQSPKYLFRKEGQNVTLSCEQNLNHDAMYWYRQDPGQGLRLIYYSQIVNDFQKGDIAEGYSVSREKKESFPLTVTSAQKNPTAFYLCASSRSGTGTDTQYFGPGTRLTVL.

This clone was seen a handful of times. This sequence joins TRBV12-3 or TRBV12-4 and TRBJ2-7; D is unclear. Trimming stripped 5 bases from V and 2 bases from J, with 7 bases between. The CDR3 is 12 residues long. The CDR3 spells CASSPNAYEQYF. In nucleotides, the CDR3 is TGTGCCAGCAGTCCTAACGCCTACGAGCAGTACTTC.